This is a list of T cell receptor beta chains from one sample in a study of cytomegalovirus exposure and HLA in healthy donors. Profiling relied on immunoSEQ multiplex PCR, and the TCRdb table lists in-frame clones only, not all of them. Of 150,000 to 200,000 clones listed, 70% to 90% are singletons. The sequencing input was PBMCs. Source of these receptors: a man younger than 30 in good health and CMV-seropositive. Each CDR3 is given without its conserved first and last residue.

ASSHSPGAGRTDTQY	TRBV4-1	TRBJ2-3
ASSGGQGPETQY	TRBV9	TRBJ2-5
ASSETGRPTDTQY	TRBV9	TRBJ2-3
ASSELLQGYTEAF	TRBV6-1	TRBJ1-1
ASSQERTAGAYEQY	TRBV4-3	.
ASSVGTGVSHSTDTQY	TRBV9	TRBJ2-3
ASSHPPSGGQNTGELF	TRBV4-1	TRBJ2-2
ASSVGGQRETQY	TRBV9	TRBJ2-5
ASSGTGLSHGAQGYT	TRBV6-1	TRBJ1-2
ASSVGGVYQETQY	TRBV9	TRBJ2-5
ASSQASTGAYEQY	TRBV4-1	TRBJ2-7
ASSALGGNYGYT	TRBV4-2	TRBJ1-2
ASSFDRGNQPQH	TRBV7-8	TRBJ1-5
ASSLDRGNSPLH	TRBV5-1	TRBJ1-6
ASSLYPGQGEDGYT	TRBV27	TRBJ1-2
ASRVTGAGELF	TRBV7-9	TRBJ2-2
ASSSAGAPVTGELF	TRBV7-9	TRBJ2-2
AISAREVVENSPLH	TRBV10-3	TRBJ1-6
ASSQVHGNRYEQY	TRBV4-2	TRBJ2-7
ASSEMTGGNTEAF	TRBV6-1	TRBJ1-1
AISDRVNYGYT	TRBV10-3	TRBJ1-2
ASSRRQGYT	TRBV13	TRBJ1-2
ASSRRQRPNTDTQY	TRBV5-6	TRBJ2-3
ASSSRSGTGVYEQY	TRBV5-6	TRBJ2-7
ASSPLAGAGDTQY	TRBV11-3	TRBJ2-3
ASSFNNQRGANTGELF	TRBV7-8	TRBJ2-2
ASSGLAGGDSFTDTQY	TRBV10-2	TRBJ2-3
ASSSQGWDTEAF	TRBV7-2	TRBJ1-1
ASSPLSGGNHEQF	TRBV19	TRBJ2-1
SVQPGQGVGEQF	TRBV29-1	TRBJ2-1
ASSGAGGGTEAF	TRBV6-1	TRBJ1-1
ASSLVTGTQETQY	TRBV5-4	TRBJ2-5
ASSLDHGLFYGYT	TRBV27	TRBJ1-2
ASSYFRGVSGNTIY	TRBV6-5	TRBJ1-3
ASSRTPTGTVGRGYT	TRBV11-2	TRBJ1-2
ASSEGQGSGNTIY	TRBV18	TRBJ1-3
ASRTGRSYEQY	TRBV28	TRBJ2-7
ASSFRALEQF	TRBV7-2	TRBJ2-1
ASSSDWRNIQY	TRBV6-5	TRBJ2-4
SGRPGQGETQY	TRBV29-1	TRBJ2-5
ASTGLAGGPQKTQY	TRBV5-1	TRBJ2-5
ASASRGGVDYGYT	TRBV18	TRBJ1-2
ASISGRQETQY	TRBV2	TRBJ2-5
ATTPGVAKNIQY	TRBV15	TRBJ2-4
ASSIGTGSNTGELF	TRBV21-1	TRBJ2-2
ASSASPRIYEQY	TRBV7-2	TRBJ2-7
ASSPFPGTGTYNEQF	TRBV5-6	TRBJ2-1
ASSQEWGGSSTDTQY	TRBV4-3	TRBJ2-3
ASRLIGTGIAGGYT	TRBV4-3	TRBJ1-2
AWSGLGGLNTGELF	TRBV30	TRBJ2-2
ASSVTTTTDTQY	TRBV9	TRBJ2-3
SVEGLAGGKAYNEQF	TRBV29-1	TRBJ2-1
SVRNNEKLF	TRBV20-1	TRBJ1-4
AIRFGGGPSDTQY	TRBV10-3	TRBJ2-3
ASSLGQKGTSWTDTQY	TRBV13	TRBJ2-3